What follows are 6 T cell receptor beta chains derived from one specimen sequenced in a study of T-cell reconstitution after alpha-beta-depleted transplantation in children. Preparation of the TCRbeta library was carried out with unique molecular identifiers. Each CDR3 protein gets one entry after TCRdb re-called the PCR reads with MiXCR. Of about 900,000 distinct CDR3 sequences in the sample, roughly 29% were seen once. The source material was PBMCs, mostly from graft donor cells, sampled 360 days after TCRalphabeta/CD19-depleted stem cell transplant. All receptors come from a boy under two years old who had a stem cell transplant for SCID, so the T cells may come from the graft donor.

This sequence joins TRBV20-1 and TRBJ2-7; 8 bases map to TRBD2. The germline CDR1 and CDR2 sequences are DFQATT and SNEGSKA (reference sequence). The CDR3 extends over 14 amino acids. The V gene end was trimmed by 1 base and the J gene end by 3 bases; junction bases not matched to a gene: 5. CDR3 amino acids: CSARATSGVYEQYF. In DNA, the CDR3 is TGCAGTGCTAGAGCTACTAGCGGTGTCTACGAGCAGTACTTC.

This clonotype has ten or more counts. CDR3 sequence: CASSFRNNEQFF. CDR3 DNA: TGTGCCAGCAGTTTCCGAAACAATGAGCAGTTCTTC. The rearrangement links TRBV28 to TRBJ2-1; D is unresolved. Germline CDR1 is MDHEN and CDR2 is SYDVKM. V was cut by 3 bases and J by 5 bases, with 5 bases left in between. The CDR3 contains 12 residues.

The genes are TRBV7-2 and TRBJ2-7; possibly TRBD2 for D (5 bases). Germline CDR1 SGHTA, CDR2 FQGNSA. The length of the CDR3 is 15 residues. V shed 2 bases and J shed 4 bases, with 15 bases lying between them. CDR3 sequence reads: CASSLRSSSFYEQYF. Written as DNA, the CDR3 is TGTGCCAGCAGCTTAAGGTCTAGCTCCTTTTACGAGCAGTACTTC.

The CDR3 here is CASSSAGGGLYEQYF. DNA of the CDR3: TGTGCCAGCAGTTCGGCAGGGGGAGGACTATACGAGCAGTACTTC. This sequence joins TRBV12-3 or TRBV12-4 and TRBJ2-7, with TRBD1 as a possible D gene (7 bases). The CDR3 has 15 amino acids. The V end lost 4 bases, the J end lost 4 bases, and 17 bases lay between the germline ends.

The chain employs TRBV5-1 and TRBJ1-4; TRBD1 is a possible D gene (6 bases). Germline V gene sequence: CDR1 SGHRS, CDR2 YFSETQ. The CDR3 loop spans 19 amino acids. Between the trimmed V and J ends, which lost 1 base and 0 bases, there was a span of 19 bases. The CDR3 here is CASSLTPVTGAATNEKLFF. CDR3 in DNA: TGCGCCAGCAGCTTGACTCCGGTGACAGGAGCTGCAACTAATGAAAAACTGTTTTTT.

The table lists this clonotype with a few counts. For the CDR3, the DNA is TGTGCCAGCAGTTTTGGTGGCGAGCTCGAGTCGTACTTC. The encoded protein is CASSFGGELESYF. The chain couples TRBV12-3 or TRBV12-4 to TRBJ2-7; D uncertain. The V and J ends lost 3 bases and 12 bases respectively, with 18 bases between them. CDR3 length equals 13 residues.